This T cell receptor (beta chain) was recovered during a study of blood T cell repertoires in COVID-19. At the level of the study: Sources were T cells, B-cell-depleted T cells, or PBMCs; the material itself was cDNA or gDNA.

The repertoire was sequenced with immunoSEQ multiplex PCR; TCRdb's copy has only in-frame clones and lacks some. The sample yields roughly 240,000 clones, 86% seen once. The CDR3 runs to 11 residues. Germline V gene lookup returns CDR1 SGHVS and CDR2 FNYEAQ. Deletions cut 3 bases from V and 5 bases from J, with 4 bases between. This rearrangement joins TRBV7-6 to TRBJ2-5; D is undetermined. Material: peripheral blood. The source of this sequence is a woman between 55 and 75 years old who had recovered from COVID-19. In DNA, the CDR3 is TGTGCCAGCAGCTTGTCTGAGACCCAGTACTTC. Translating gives CASSLSETQYF.